This passage covers 2 T cell receptor beta chains from one sample sequenced in a study of T cells in localized non-small cell lung cancer. Assay: immunoSEQ multiplex PCR; the TCRdb copy retains only in-frame clones and omits some. Among tens of thousands of clones listed, 92% were seen once. Sequenced here: peripheral blood mononuclear cells, sampled before any cancer treatment. The receptor set was obtained from a woman between 35 and 70 years old with stage III lung adenocarcinoma.

The J gene is TRBJ2-7, the V gene TRBV30; TRBD2 agrees at 15 bases. CDR1 and CDR2 from the germline V gene are GTSNPN and SVGIG (reference sequence). There are 16 residues in the CDR3. V shed 3 bases and J 4 bases; nucleotides not matched to a gene: 7. This CDR3 reads CAWSLGLAGGRYEQYF. The CDR3 DNA follows: TGTGCCTGGAGCCTGGGACTAGCGGGAGGTCGGTACGAGCAGTACTTC.

V is TRBV6-6 and J is TRBJ1-5; TRBD1 aligns across 9 bases. The germline gives CDR1 MNHNY, CDR2 SVGAGI (reference sequence). V trimming: 5 bases; J trimming: 6 bases; junction bases outside the gene matches: 2. CDR3 size: 13 residues. CDR3 coding DNA: TGTGCCAGCAGTGGACAGGGGAGTCAGCCCCAGCATTTT. Translating it yields CASSGQGSQPQHF.